The 4 T cell receptor beta chains in this list originate from one sample, sequenced in a study of OX40 agonist ivuxolimab in advanced cancers. The protocol was immunoSEQ multiplex PCR, while the TCRdb copy is restricted to in-frame clones and leaves out a portion. The sample holds 30,000 to 40,000 clones, about 90% seen once. The sample in question was CD4+ or CD8+ T cells sorted from blood, obtained in a trial of the OX40 agonist ivuxolimab. These receptors came from an adult with an advanced solid tumor such as melanoma, head and neck, liver or kidney cancer.

For this clone: It is likely a read error: a sequence one base away is far more abundant. The V call is TRBV5-8, the J call TRBJ2-7; TRBD2 matches at 10 bases. The J segment lost 1 base and the V segment lost 1 base, leaving 5 bases of the junction unmatched. Germline assignment: CDR1 SGHTS and CDR2 YDEGEE. This CDR3 is built from 16 residues. As DNA, the CDR3 is TGTGCCAGCAGCTTGTCCGTAGCGGGGGGATCCTACGAGCAGTACTTC. This gives the protein CASSLSVAGGSYEQYF.

This clone was seen a single time. The J gene is TRBJ2-3, the V gene TRBV7-6; TRBD1 might be the D (6 bases). Germline CDR1 SGHVS, CDR2 FNYEAQ. V lost 6 bases and J 0 bases, leaving 19 bases between the germline ends. The CDR3 is 17 amino acids. CDR3 sequence: CASSHLVGQHSTDTQYF. The CDR3, as DNA: TGTGCCAGCAGTCACCTCGTTGGACAGCATAGCACAGATACGCAGTATTTT.

A few counts support this clone. The chain uses TRBV7-2 and TRBJ1-2, with D maybe TRBD1 (6 bases). Germline assignment: CDR1 SGHTA and CDR2 FQGNSA. The CDR3 covers 13 residues. Trimming stripped 10 bases from V and 3 bases from J, with 15 bases between. CDR3 residues: CATGEAGDYGYTF. CDR3 nucleotides: TGTGCCACTGGGGAGGCAGGGGACTATGGCTACACCTTC.

The genes are TRBV2 and TRBJ2-1; TRBD2 matches 9 bases. The CDR3 contains 13 residues. In germline, CDR1 is SNHLY, CDR2 FYNNEI. Losses at the gene ends were 11 bases for V and 7 bases for J; bases not matched to a gene: 9. The CDR3 bases are TGTGCCGGGCGCGGGGGGGAAATGAATGAGCAGTTCTTC. Its protein product is CAGRGGEMNEQFF. The variable domain in full, with the rest retrieved from reference TRBV2 and TRBJ2-1, is EPEVTQTPSHQVTQMGQEVILRCVPISNHLYFYWYRQILGQKVEFLVSFYNNEISEKSEIFDDQFSVERPDGSNFTLKIRSTKLEDSAMYFCAGRGGEMNEQFFGPGTRLTVL.